The T cell receptor beta chain under discussion was sequenced for a study of shared clonotypes between healthy human individuals. Study background: A donor's plate count was three for CD4 naive and three for CD4 memory; CD8 naive had two and CD8 memory one.

Study-level findings and limits: The generation probabilities recorded for non-shared clonotypes fell below those of clonotypes shared by all four donors. Sorted-subset sequencing was shown by rarefaction to be incomplete despite large depth.

A remark on this clone: Its antigen is unidentified. The same CDR3 also results from other DNA sequences found in this sample.

The assay was immunoSEQ multiplex PCR, and TCRdb's table has in-frame clones only and misses some. This sample yields around 700,000 clones, of which approximately 79% are seen a single time; about 1.7% belongs to the top ten. The sequencing sample was made of memory CD4+ T cells sorted from blood. Subset noted: CD45RA-negative fraction. This sequence was found in a woman aged 30 to 39 in good health.

The CDR3 protein is CASSLEGQVDYNEQFF. CDR3 coding DNA: TGCGCCAGCAGCTTGGAAGGACAGGTAGACTACAATGAGCAGTTCTTC. This chain uses TRBV5-1 with TRBJ2-1; 7 nucleotides match TRBD1. Trimming removed 0 bases from V and 3 bases from J; junction bases left unmatched: 6. CDR1 and CDR2 (germline): SGHRS, YFSETQ. This CDR3 contains 16 residues.